This T cell receptor beta chain was retrieved from a study of beta chain features in type 1 diabetes. The wider study: Comparable age, gender and cell yields were observed in patients relative to healthy donors. All samples together contributed 100 million to 120 million sorted cells for examination. Notes on the study in general: In patients and controls equally, PCR might favor templates that are shorter. Using cDNA template may skew counts toward highly expressing activated cells. A moderate, significant TCRB CDR3 shortening appeared in type 1 diabetes across four CD4+ subsets.

Comment on this clone: Antigen unknown.

Looked up from germline, CDR1 is MNHEY and CDR2 is SMNVEV (reference sequence). With V trimmed by 2 bases and J by 2 bases, 1 base remained unmatched. The CDR3 covers 14 residues. The sequenced template was cDNA made from the entire isolated RNA. TCRdb's table, derived via immunoSEQ multiplex PCR, lists solely in-frame clones and lacks some. The data contain some 270,000 clones, about a tenth of them singletons. The sample comprised naive CD4+ T cells from blood. The V gene is TRBV27, the J gene TRBJ2-3, with 7 bases fitting TRBD2. The clonotype comes from a man aged 25-45 years with type 1 diabetes. The CDR3 coding sequence is TGTGCCAGCAGTTTAGCGGGGGACACAGATACGCAGTATTTT. This gives the protein CASSLAGDTDTQYF.